These T cell receptor beta chains were read from a single sample in a study of cytomegalovirus exposure and HLA in healthy donors. Generated by immunoSEQ multiplex PCR, the TCRdb table keeps only in-frame clones and is missing some. This table lists about 120,000 clones. Sequencing used PBMCs. The source is a man aged 35 to 55 in good health and CMV-seropositive. Both conserved end residues are part of each CDR3. Fields, in order: J gene, CDR3 length, D gene, clone size, V gene, CDR3 protein, CDR3 DNA. The D gene is left open where the match is weak. Size is stated for part of the rows, as once, few or many counts, or as a class when the clone is expanded.

TRBJ2-1 13 . . TRBV4-1 CASSQIPYNEQFF TGCGCCAGCAGCCAAATCCCTTACAATGAGCAGTTCTTC
TRBJ1-4 13 . . TRBV30 CAWSVVRGEKLFF TGTGCCTGGAGTGTAGTTCGGGGAGAAAAACTGTTTTTT
TRBJ2-7 15 TRBD2 . TRBV12-5 CASGVPGLATYEQYF TGTGCTAGTGGAGTGCCGGGACTAGCCACATACGAGCAGTACTTC
TRBJ2-1 12 . . TRBV19 CASSKEGNEQFF TGTGCCAGCTCGAAAGAGGGAAATGAGCAGTTCTTC
TRBJ2-7 15 TRBD1 . TRBV6-5 CASSNTGGTSYEQYF TGTGCCAGCAGTAATACAGGGGGCACGTCCTACGAGCAGTACTTC
TRBJ2-5 12 . . TRBV6-5 CASRGSVETQYF TGTGCCAGCAGGGGCTCAGTGGAGACCCAGTACTTC
TRBJ1-1 14 . . TRBV25-1 CASSPSGVRTEAFF TGTGCCAGCAGTCCCTCAGGGGTGCGAACTGAAGCTTTCTTT
TRBJ1-5 17 TRBD1 . TRBV19 CASSLHRDRGRGQPQHF TGTGCCAGTAGTCTACACCGGGACAGGGGGCGCGGTCAGCCCCAGCATTTT
TRBJ1-1 14 TRBD1 . TRBV7-9 CASSHPDRGTEAFF TGTGCCAGCAGCCACCCCGACAGGGGCACTGAAGCTTTCTTT
TRBJ2-7 12 TRBD1 . TRBV29-1 CSVRDSLYEQYF TGCAGCGTCCGGGACAGTTTATACGAGCAGTACTTC
TRBJ2-3 13 TRBD2 . TRBV4-1 CASVSGSTDTQYF TGCGCCAGCGTTAGCGGGAGCACAGATACGCAGTATTTT
TRBJ2-5 17 TRBD1 . TRBV2 CASSEFGTGTFQETQYF TGTGCCAGCAGTGAATTTGGGACAGGGACTTTCCAAGAGACCCAGTACTTC
TRBJ2-5 12 . . TRBV18 CASSRSVETQYF TGTGCCAGCTCACGCAGTGTAGAGACCCAGTACTTC
TRBJ2-2 18 TRBD1 . TRBV4-1 CASSQLGRGQGPSGELFF TGCGCCAGCAGCCAACTAGGGAGGGGACAGGGTCCGTCCGGGGAGCTGTTTTTT
TRBJ2-7 15 TRBD2 . TRBV6-5 CASSYERGGVDEQYF TGTGCCAGCAGTTATGAGCGGGGCGGCGTCGACGAGCAGTACTTC
TRBJ1-1 13 . . TRBV5-1 CASSLGVNTEAFF TGCGCCAGCAGTTTAGGAGTGAACACTGAAGCTTTCTTT
TRBJ2-7 14 . . TRBV2 CASRDNQGPYEQYF TGTGCCAGCAGGGACAACCAGGGTCCCTACGAGCAGTACTTC
TRBJ2-7 15 TRBD2 . TRBV19 CASSSGTSTLGEQYF TGTGCCAGTAGTTCCGGGACTAGCACCCTCGGCGAGCAGTACTTC
TRBJ2-5 14 . . TRBV29-1 CSAGSRRGQETQYF TGCAGCGCCGGATCGCGTAGGGGGCAAGAGACCCAGTACTTC
TRBJ2-1 16 TRBD1 . TRBV28 CASSFAQGAIGNEQFF TGTGCCAGCAGTTTCGCACAGGGGGCCATAGGTAATGAGCAGTTCTTC
TRBJ1-4 12 . . TRBV28 CASSLGTRKLFF TGTGCCAGCAGTTTGGGCACTCGAAAACTGTTTTTT
TRBJ2-5 14 . . TRBV6-5 CASSYSWGQETQYF TGTGCCAGCAGTTACTCCTGGGGGCAGGAGACCCAGTACTTC
TRBJ2-7 13 . . TRBV29-1 CSVRPGHSYEQYF TGCAGCGTTAGACCGGGACATTCCTACGAGCAGTACTTC
TRBJ1-3 14 . . TRBV6-5 CASSRTVSGNTIYF TGTGCCAGCAGTAGGACAGTCTCTGGAAACACCATATATTTT
TRBJ2-7 14 TRBD2 . TRBV4-3 CASSTVAGVSEQYF TGCGCCAGCAGCACAGTAGCGGGAGTCAGCGAGCAGTACTTC
TRBJ1-4 15 . . TRBV6-1 CASMSLTGLNEKLFF TGTGCCAGCATGAGTTTGACAGGCCTTAATGAAAAACTGTTTTTT
TRBJ2-7 15 . . TRBV6-5 CASSPPGGRSYEQYF TGTGCCAGCAGTCCTCCCGGAGGGCGCTCCTACGAGCAGTACTTC
TRBJ2-7 13 . . TRBV10-1 CATARQDPGEQYF TGCGCCACCGCTAGACAGGATCCTGGCGAGCAGTACTTC
TRBJ2-7 16 TRBD2 . TRBV5-1 CASSLGLAGMNYEQYF TGCGCCAGCAGCTTAGGCCTAGCGGGAATGAACTACGAGCAGTACTTC
TRBJ2-1 16 TRBD2 . TRBV2 CASSELAGGFYNEQFF TGTGCCAGCAGTGAACTAGCGGGAGGGTTCTACAATGAGCAGTTCTTC
TRBJ2-7 13 . . TRBV11-2 CASSLGGFREQYF TGTGCCAGCAGCTTAGGAGGCTTTAGGGAGCAGTACTTC
TRBJ2-6 16 TRBD1 . TRBV7-8 CASGGQVEPGANVLTF TGTGCCAGCGGGGGACAGGTTGAGCCTGGGGCCAACGTCCTGACTTTC
TRBJ2-7 15 TRBD1 . TRBV7-9 CASSPHDRAAHEQYF TGTGCCAGCAGCCCCCACGACAGGGCAGCCCACGAGCAGTACTTC
TRBJ1-1 14 . . TRBV9 CASSALTTNTEAFF TGTGCCAGCAGCGCTCTTACAACGAACACTGAAGCTTTCTTT
TRBJ2-1 15 TRBD2 . TRBV25-1 CASNELAGNYNEQFF TGTGCCAGCAACGAACTAGCGGGGAACTACAATGAGCAGTTCTTC
TRBJ2-1 16 TRBD1 . TRBV29-1 CSVETFPGQGIYEQFF TGCAGCGTTGAAACCTTCCCGGGACAGGGAATATATGAGCAGTTCTTC
TRBJ2-2 14 TRBD1 medium-sized TRBV10-3 CAISGQGWTGELFF TGTGCCATCAGCGGACAGGGTTGGACCGGGGAGCTGTTTTTT
TRBJ2-1 15 TRBD2 . TRBV2 CASTAGTSAYNEQFF TGTGCCAGCACCGCCGGGACTAGCGCCTACAATGAGCAGTTCTTC
TRBJ1-5 12 . . TRBV28 CASTLANQPQHF TGTGCCAGCACCCTGGCCAATCAGCCCCAGCATTTT
TRBJ2-1 14 TRBD2 . TRBV29-1 CSVGGTSGRGEQFF TGCAGCGTTGGGGGGACTAGCGGGAGAGGGGAGCAGTTCTTC
TRBJ1-2 15 TRBD1 . TRBV11-2 CASSGTDRVNYGYTF TGTGCCAGCAGCGGTACCGACAGGGTGAACTATGGCTACACCTTC
TRBJ2-3 14 . . TRBV6-1 CASSEIALEDTQYF TGTGCCAGCAGTGAAATAGCGTTGGAAGATACGCAGTATTTT
TRBJ1-1 13 . . TRBV30 CAWSALMNTEAFF TGTGCCTGGAGTGCGCTAATGAACACTGAAGCTTTCTTT
TRBJ1-5 14 . . TRBV7-3 CASSSGQTNQPQHF TGTGCCAGCAGTTCAGGACAGACGAATCAGCCCCAGCATTTT
TRBJ2-3 14 TRBD2 . TRBV18 CASSLSTSRDTQYF TGTGCCAGCTCACTTTCGACTAGCCGAGATACGCAGTATTTT
TRBJ2-5 16 TRBD2 . TRBV2 CASSLGLAGGQETQYF TGTGCCAGCAGCCTCGGACTAGCGGGAGGCCAAGAGACCCAGTACTTC
TRBJ1-5 13 TRBD1 . TRBV29-1 CSVGTGINQPQHF TGCAGCGTTGGGACAGGGATCAATCAGCCCCAGCATTTT
TRBJ2-3 19 TRBD2 . TRBV19 CASSMRLAGGSYRTDTQYF TGTGCCAGTAGTATGCGACTAGCGGGAGGGTCGTACCGCACAGATACGCAGTATTTT
TRBJ1-3 17 . . TRBV28 CASSLTPPGASGNTIYF TGTGCCAGCAGTTTAACCCCCCCAGGGGCCTCTGGAAACACCATATATTTT
TRBJ2-7 16 TRBD2 . TRBV6-5 CASSSPSTLAGGEQYF TGTGCCAGCAGTTCTCCTTCTACCCTAGCGGGAGGCGAGCAGTACTTC
TRBJ1-2 17 TRBD1 . TRBV5-6 CASTNLLTGASNYGYTF TGTGCCAGCACCAATTTACTCACAGGGGCCTCTAACTATGGCTACACCTTC
TRBJ2-2 16 TRBD1 . TRBV30 CAWSVGDRGLAGELFF TGTGCCTGGAGTGTAGGGGACAGGGGGTTGGCCGGGGAGCTGTTTTTT
TRBJ1-5 14 TRBD1 . TRBV2 CASSGTGGDQPQHF TGTGCCAGCAGTGGGACAGGGGGCGATCAGCCCCAGCATTTT
TRBJ1-4 16 . . TRBV6-1 CASSEVGRVADEKLFF TGTGCCAGCAGTGAAGTGGGCAGGGTGGCAGATGAAAAACTGTTTTTT
TRBJ2-7 16 TRBD2 . TRBV29-1 CSAQGEDLAGNYEQYF TGCAGCGCTCAAGGGGAGGATCTAGCGGGAAACTACGAGCAGTACTTC
TRBJ2-1 15 TRBD1 . TRBV29-1 CSVEDDRGLSAEQFF TGCAGCGTTGAAGATGACAGGGGCCTATCGGCTGAGCAGTTCTTC
TRBJ2-1 14 . . TRBV7-9 CASSLGLGGSEQFF TGTGCCAGCAGCTTAGGTCTAGGTGGGAGTGAGCAGTTCTTC